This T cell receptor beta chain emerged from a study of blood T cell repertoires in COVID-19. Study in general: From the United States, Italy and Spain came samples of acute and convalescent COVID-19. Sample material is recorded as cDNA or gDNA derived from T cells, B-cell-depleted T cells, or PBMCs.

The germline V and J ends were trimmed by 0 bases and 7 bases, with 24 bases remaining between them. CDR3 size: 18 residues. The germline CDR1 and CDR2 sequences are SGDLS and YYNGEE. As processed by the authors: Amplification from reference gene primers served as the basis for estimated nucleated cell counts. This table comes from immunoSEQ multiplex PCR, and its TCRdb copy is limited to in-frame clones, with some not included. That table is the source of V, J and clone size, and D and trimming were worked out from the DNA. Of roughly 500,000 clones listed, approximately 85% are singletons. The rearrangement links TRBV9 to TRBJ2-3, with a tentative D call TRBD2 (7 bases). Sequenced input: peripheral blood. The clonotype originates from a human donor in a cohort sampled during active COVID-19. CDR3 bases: TGTGCCAGCAGCGTAGAGGGGGGGCTCTCCTGGTCTACAAATACGCAGTATTTT. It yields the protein CASSVEGGLSWSTNTQYF. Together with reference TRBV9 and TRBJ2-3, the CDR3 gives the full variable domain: DSGVTQTPKHLITATGQRVTLRCSPRSGDLSVYWYQQSLDQGLQFLIQYYNGEERAKGNILERFSAQQFPDLHSELNLSSLELGDSALYFCASSVEGGLSWSTNTQYFGPGTRLTVL.